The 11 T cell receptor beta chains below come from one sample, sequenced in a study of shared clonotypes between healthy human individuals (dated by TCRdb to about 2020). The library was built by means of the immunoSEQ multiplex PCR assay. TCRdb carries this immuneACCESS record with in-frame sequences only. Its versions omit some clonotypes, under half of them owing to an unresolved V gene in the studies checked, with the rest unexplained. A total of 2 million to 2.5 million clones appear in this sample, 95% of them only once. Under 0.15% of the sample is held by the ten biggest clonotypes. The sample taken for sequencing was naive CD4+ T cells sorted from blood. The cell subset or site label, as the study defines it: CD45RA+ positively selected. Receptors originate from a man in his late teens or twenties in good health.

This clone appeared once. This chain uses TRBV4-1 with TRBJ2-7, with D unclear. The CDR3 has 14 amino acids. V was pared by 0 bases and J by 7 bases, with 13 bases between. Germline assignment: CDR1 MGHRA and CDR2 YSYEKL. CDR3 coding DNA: TGCGCCAGCAGCCAAGATGTCAAGTCTCGGGAGCAGTACTTC. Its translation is CASSQDVKSREQYF.

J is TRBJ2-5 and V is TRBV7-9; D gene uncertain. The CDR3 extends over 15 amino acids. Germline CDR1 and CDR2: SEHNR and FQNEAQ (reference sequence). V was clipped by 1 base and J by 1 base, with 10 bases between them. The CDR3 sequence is CASSLGLRLQETQYF. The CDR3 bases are TGTGCCAGCAGCTTAGGTCTTCGGCTCCAAGAGACCCAGTACTTC. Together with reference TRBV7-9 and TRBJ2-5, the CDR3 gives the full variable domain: DTGVSQNPRHKITKRGQNVTFRCDPISEHNRLYWYRQTLGQGPEFLTYFQNEAQLEKSRLLSDRFSAERPKGSFSTLEIQRTEQGDSAMYLCASSLGLRLQETQYFGPGTRLLVL.

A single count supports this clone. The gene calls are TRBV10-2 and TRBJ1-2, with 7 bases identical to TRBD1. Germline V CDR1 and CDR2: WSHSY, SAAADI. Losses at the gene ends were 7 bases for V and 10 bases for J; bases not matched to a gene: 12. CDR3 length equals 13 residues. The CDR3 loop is CASTADRVGPYTF. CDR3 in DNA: TGCGCCAGCACCGCCGACAGGGTGGGGCCCTACACCTTC.

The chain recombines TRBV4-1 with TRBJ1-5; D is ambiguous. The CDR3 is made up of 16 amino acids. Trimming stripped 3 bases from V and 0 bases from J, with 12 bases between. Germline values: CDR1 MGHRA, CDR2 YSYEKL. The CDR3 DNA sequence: TGCGCCAGCAGCCAGCAGGCCGTTATTAGCAATCAGCCCCAGCATTTT. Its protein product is CASSQQAVISNQPQHF.

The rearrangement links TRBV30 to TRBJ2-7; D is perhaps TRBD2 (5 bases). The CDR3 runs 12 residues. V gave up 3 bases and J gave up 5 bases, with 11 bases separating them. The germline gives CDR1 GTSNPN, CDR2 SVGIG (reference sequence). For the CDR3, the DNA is TGTGCCTGGAGCCCGGGGTCCCACGAGCAGTACTTC. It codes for CAWSPGSHEQYF.

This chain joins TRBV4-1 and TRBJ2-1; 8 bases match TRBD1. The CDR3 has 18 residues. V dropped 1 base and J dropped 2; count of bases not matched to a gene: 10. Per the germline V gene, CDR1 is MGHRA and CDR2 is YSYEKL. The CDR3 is CASSQGSQGASPYNEQFF. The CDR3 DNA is TGCGCCAGCAGCCAAGGATCTCAGGGGGCCTCCCCCTACAATGAGCAGTTCTTC.

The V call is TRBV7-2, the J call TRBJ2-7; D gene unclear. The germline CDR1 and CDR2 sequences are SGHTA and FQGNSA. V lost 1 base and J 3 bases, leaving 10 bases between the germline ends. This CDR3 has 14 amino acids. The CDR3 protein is CASSLELSVYEQYF. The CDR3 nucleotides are TGTGCCAGCAGCTTAGAGTTATCAGTCTACGAGCAGTACTTC.

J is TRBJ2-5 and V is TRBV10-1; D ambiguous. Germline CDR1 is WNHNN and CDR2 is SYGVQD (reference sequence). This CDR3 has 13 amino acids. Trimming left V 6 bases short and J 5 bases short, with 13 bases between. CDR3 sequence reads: CASRIDTEETQYF. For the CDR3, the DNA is TGCGCCAGCAGAATAGACACTGAGGAGACCCAGTACTTC.

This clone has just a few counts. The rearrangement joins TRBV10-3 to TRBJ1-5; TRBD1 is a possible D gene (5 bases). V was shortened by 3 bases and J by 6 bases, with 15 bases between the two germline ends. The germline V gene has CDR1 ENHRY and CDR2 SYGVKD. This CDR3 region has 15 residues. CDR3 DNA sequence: TGTGCCATCAGTGACTCGATAGGGGCAGGTCAGCCCCAGCATTTT. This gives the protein CAISDSIGAGQPQHF.

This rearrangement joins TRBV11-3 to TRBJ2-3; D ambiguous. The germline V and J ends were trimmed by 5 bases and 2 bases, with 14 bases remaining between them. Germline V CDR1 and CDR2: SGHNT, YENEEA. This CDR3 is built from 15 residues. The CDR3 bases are TGTGCCAGCAGCCCTCCGGGCTCACCCACAGATACGCAGTATTTT. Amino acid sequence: CASSPPGSPTDTQYF.

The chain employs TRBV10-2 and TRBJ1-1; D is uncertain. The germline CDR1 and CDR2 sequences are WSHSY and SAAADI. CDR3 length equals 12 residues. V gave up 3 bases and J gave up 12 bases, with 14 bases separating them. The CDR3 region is CASSDDMGRPFF. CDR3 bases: TGCGCCAGCAGTGACGACATGGGTAGACCTTTCTTT.